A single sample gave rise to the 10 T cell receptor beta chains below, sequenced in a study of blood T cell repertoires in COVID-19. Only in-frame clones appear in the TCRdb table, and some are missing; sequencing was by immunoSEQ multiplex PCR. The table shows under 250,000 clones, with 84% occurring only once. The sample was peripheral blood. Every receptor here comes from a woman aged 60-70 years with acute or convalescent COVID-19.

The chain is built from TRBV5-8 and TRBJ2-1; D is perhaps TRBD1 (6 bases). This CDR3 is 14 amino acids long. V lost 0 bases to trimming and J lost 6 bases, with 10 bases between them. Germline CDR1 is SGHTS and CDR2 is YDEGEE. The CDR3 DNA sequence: TGTGCCAGCAGCTTGGACAGGGCATCCAATGAGCAGTTCTTC. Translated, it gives CASSLDRASNEQFF.

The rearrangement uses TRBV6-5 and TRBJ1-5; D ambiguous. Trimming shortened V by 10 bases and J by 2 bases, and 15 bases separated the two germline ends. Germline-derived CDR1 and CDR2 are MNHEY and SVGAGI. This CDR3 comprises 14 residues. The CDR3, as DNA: TGTGCCACCAGCCCCATCGAGGGCAATCAGCCCCAGCATTTT. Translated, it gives CATSPIEGNQPQHF.

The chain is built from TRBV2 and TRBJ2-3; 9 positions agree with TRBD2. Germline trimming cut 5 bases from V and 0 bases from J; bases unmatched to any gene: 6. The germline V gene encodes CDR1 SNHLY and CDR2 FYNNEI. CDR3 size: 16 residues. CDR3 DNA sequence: TGTGCCAGCAGTTCCCTGGGGACTAGCAGCACAGATACGCAGTATTTT. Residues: CASSSLGTSSTDTQYF.

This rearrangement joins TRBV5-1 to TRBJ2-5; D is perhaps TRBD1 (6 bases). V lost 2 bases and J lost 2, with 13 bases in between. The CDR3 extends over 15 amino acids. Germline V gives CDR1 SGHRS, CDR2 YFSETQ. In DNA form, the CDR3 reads TGCGCCAGCAGCTTCTCAGGGGCCCAGCAAGAGACCCAGTACTTC. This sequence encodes CASSFSGAQQETQYF.

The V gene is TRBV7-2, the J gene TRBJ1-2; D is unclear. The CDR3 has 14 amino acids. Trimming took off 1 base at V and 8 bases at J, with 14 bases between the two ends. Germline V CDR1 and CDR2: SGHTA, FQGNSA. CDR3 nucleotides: TGTGCCAGCAGCTTAGTAGGAGGCCCGTGGGGCTACACCTTC. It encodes CASSLVGGPWGYTF.

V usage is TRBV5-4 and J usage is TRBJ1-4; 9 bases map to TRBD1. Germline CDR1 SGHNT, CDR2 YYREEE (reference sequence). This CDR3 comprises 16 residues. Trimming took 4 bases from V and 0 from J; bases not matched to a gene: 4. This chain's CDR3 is CASSTDRGATNEKLFF. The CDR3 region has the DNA TGTGCCAGCAGCACGGACAGGGGAGCAACTAATGAAAAACTGTTTTTT.

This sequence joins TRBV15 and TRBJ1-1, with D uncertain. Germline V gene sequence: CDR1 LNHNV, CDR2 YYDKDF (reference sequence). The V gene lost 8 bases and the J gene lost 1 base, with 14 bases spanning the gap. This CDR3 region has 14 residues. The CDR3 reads CATERGFPNTEAFF. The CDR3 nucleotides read TGTGCCACCGAACGGGGTTTTCCGAACACTGAAGCTTTCTTT. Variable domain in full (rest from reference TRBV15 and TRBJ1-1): DAMVIQNPRYQVTQFGKPVTLSCSQTLNHNVMYWYQQKSSQAPKLLFHYYDKDFNNEADTPDNFQSRRPNTSFCFLDIRSPGLGDTAMYLCATERGFPNTEAFFGQGTRLTVV.

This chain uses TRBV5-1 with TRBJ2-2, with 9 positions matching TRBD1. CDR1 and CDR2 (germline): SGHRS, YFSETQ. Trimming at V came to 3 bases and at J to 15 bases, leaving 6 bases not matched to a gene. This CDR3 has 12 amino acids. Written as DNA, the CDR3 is TGCGCCAGCAGCTGGGGACAGGGTCGGTTGTTTTTT. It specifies CASSWGQGRLFF.

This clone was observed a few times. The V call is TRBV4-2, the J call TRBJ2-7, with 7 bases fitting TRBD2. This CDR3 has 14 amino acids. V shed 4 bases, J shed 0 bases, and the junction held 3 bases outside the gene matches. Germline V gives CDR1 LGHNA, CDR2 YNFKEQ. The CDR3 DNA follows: TGTGCCAGCAGCCGGGGGGGGAGCTCCTACGAGCAGTACTTC. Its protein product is CASSRGGSSYEQYF.

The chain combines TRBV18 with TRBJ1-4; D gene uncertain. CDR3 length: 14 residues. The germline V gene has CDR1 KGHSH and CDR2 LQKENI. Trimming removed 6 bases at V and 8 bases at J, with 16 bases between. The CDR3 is CASSPEWAAEKLFF. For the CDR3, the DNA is TGTGCCAGCTCGCCCGAATGGGCAGCAGAAAAACTGTTTTTT.